Presented here are 9 T cell receptor beta chains from one specimen sequenced in a study of shared clonotypes between healthy human individuals. Assay: immunoSEQ multiplex PCR; the TCRdb copy retains only in-frame clones and omits some. The data hold about 690,000 clones, with 90% observed a single time. The sequenced material came from memory CD8+ T cells from PBMCs. The subset is: CD45RO+ cells pooled with CCR7-negative TemRA cells. The receptors originated from a man aged 18 to 29 in good health. Some clones in this sample may be carry-over from other donors' samples.

The rearrangement links TRBV6-1 to TRBJ2-1, with D maybe TRBD1 (6 bases). Germline CDR1 reads MNHNS; CDR2 reads SASEGT. V was cut by 1 base and J by 2 bases, with 18 bases left in between. The CDR3 length is 18 residues. DNA of the CDR3: TGTGCCAGCAGTGAAGGGCTTAGGGGGACCCTCACCTACAATGAGCAGTTCTTC. Its protein product is CASSEGLRGTLTYNEQFF.

The V gene is TRBV6-5, the J gene TRBJ2-1; D gene ambiguous. The CDR3 runs 12 residues. V lost 2 bases to trimming and J lost 8 bases, with 7 bases between them. The germline gives CDR1 MNHEY, CDR2 SVGAGI. The CDR3 loop reads CASSYSLDEQFF. The CDR3 DNA reads as TGTGCCAGCAGTTACAGTCTTGATGAGCAGTTCTTC.

The gene calls are TRBV6-5 and TRBJ2-2; D is unclear. With 7 bases removed from V and 1 base from J, the gap between germline ends came to 10 bases. The CDR3 sequence is 14 residues long. Germline CDR1 is MNHEY and CDR2 is SVGAGI. The chain's CDR3 is CASTPGRNTGELFF. As DNA, the CDR3 is TGTGCCAGCACTCCCGGTAGGAACACCGGGGAGCTGTTTTTT.

The V gene is TRBV18, the J gene TRBJ2-7; no definite D call. This CDR3 region has 14 residues. Trimming took 4 bases from V and 2 from J, leaving 12 bases between them. The germline V gene encodes CDR1 KGHSH and CDR2 LQKENI. CDR3 nucleotide sequence: TGTGCCAGCTCACAAGGGTATGGCGCCTACGAGCAGTACTTC. It encodes CASSQGYGAYEQYF.

This clone was seen once. V gene TRBV27 combines with J gene TRBJ2-1, with 7 bases lining up with TRBD2. This CDR3 contains 14 residues. Germline lookup yields CDR1 MNHEY and CDR2 SMNVEV (reference sequence). The trim removed 7 bases at V and 3 bases at J, leaving 6 bases unmatched. This chain's CDR3 is CASMDREVYNEQFF. The CDR3 nucleotides read TGTGCCAGCATGGATCGGGAGGTCTACAATGAGCAGTTCTTC.

The genes are TRBV10-3 and TRBJ2-7; D is possibly TRBD2 (6 bases). The CDR3 runs 14 residues. V lost 2 bases to trimming and J lost 3 bases, with 11 bases between them. Germline V lookup: CDR1 ENHRY, CDR2 SYGVKD. The CDR3 nucleotides read TGTGCCATCAGTGAGCCCGGGACTGGCTACGAGCAGTACTTC. It codes for CAISEPGTGYEQYF.

The CDR3: CASSFSYRGGTDTQYF. The CDR3 DNA follows: TGTGCCAGCAGCTTCTCTTACCGGGGGGGCACAGATACGCAGTATTTT. The chain employs TRBV11-2 and TRBJ2-3, with 7 bases that match TRBD2. V shed 3 bases and J 1 base; nucleotides not matched to a gene: 7. Germline CDR1 and CDR2: SGHAT and FQNNGV. This CDR3 has 16 amino acids.

The CDR3 region is CASSFLGGPDTQYF. The CDR3 DNA reads TGTGCCAGCAGCTTTCTAGGGGGCCCAGATACGCAGTATTTT. The V gene is TRBV7-6, the J gene TRBJ2-3; the match to TRBD1 covers 7 bases. With V trimmed by 3 bases and J by 4 bases, 4 bases remained unmatched. Germline loops: CDR1 SGHVS, CDR2 FNYEAQ. CDR3 length equals 14 residues.

This chain links TRBV6-5 with TRBJ2-1; D gene uncertain. This CDR3 has 13 residues. V shed 0 bases and J shed 9 bases, with 9 bases lying between them. Per the germline V gene, CDR1 is MNHEY and CDR2 is SVGAGI. As DNA, the CDR3 is TGTGCCAGCAGTTACTCCCTTTCTGGTGAGCAGTTCTTC. This sequence encodes CASSYSLSGEQFF.